The 21 T cell receptor beta chains listed next were all sequenced from one sample in a study of shared clonotypes between healthy human individuals. Here immunoSEQ multiplex PCR was the method, and the copy in TCRdb shows in-frame clones only, minus some. The sample yields 2 million or so clones, 85% to 95% seen once. The sample was naive CD4+ T cells sorted from blood. Subset reported: CD45RA+ positively selected. Source of these receptors: a man aged 18 to 29 in good health.

The rearrangement uses TRBV7-9 and TRBJ2-4; D is uncertain. The CDR3 length is 17 residues. The V and J ends lost 4 bases and 0 bases respectively, with 16 bases between them. The germline CDR1 and CDR2 sequences are SEHNR and FQNEAQ (reference sequence). CDR3 DNA sequence: TGTGCCAGCAGCTCTTTTCCGAGCGTCCTAGCCAAAAACATTCAGTACTTC. It encodes CASSSFPSVLAKNIQYF. The entire variable domain, with the rest obtained from reference TRBV7-9 and TRBJ2-4, is as follows: DTGVSQNPRHKITKRGQNVTFRCDPISEHNRLYWYRQTLGQGPEFLTYFQNEAQLEKSRLLSDRFSAERPKGSFSTLEIQRTEQGDSAMYLCASSSFPSVLAKNIQYFGAGTRLSVL.

This chain connects TRBV18 to TRBJ2-7; unclear D gene. Trimming left V 3 bases short and J 0 bases short, with 12 bases between. Germline V gives CDR1 KGHSH, CDR2 LQKENI. The CDR3 has 15 amino acids. The CDR3 protein is CASSPLEESSYEQYF. The CDR3 coding sequence is TGTGCCAGCTCACCGTTGGAAGAAAGCTCCTACGAGCAGTACTTC.

The chain recombines TRBV5-1 with TRBJ1-4; D ambiguous. The length of the CDR3 is 14 residues. Germline V CDR1 and CDR2: SGHRS, YFSETQ. V was pared by 4 bases and J by 7 bases, with 14 bases between. The CDR3 DNA reads TGCGCCAGCAGCCCTCTAGAAGTCGGTGAAAAACTGTTTTTT. It specifies CASSPLEVGEKLFF.

The chain has TRBV10-3 and TRBJ2-1; D unclear. V lost 6 bases and J 5 bases, leaving 14 bases between the germline ends. In germline, CDR1 is ENHRY, CDR2 SYGVKD. This CDR3 contains 14 residues. The CDR3 here is CAIRVEYPNNEQFF. The CDR3 DNA reads TGTGCCATCAGAGTAGAGTACCCTAACAATGAGCAGTTCTTC.

The rearrangement joins TRBV10-2 to TRBJ2-3; weak D call: TRBD2 (5 bases). V lost 2 bases and J lost 8, with 11 bases in between. Germline lookup yields CDR1 WSHSY and CDR2 SAAADI. CDR3 size: 13 residues. CDR3: CASSEVGASTQYF. DNA for the CDR3: TGCGCCAGCAGTGAGGTGGGAGCTTCTACGCAGTATTTT.

The chain carries TRBV6-1 and TRBJ1-5; 8 positions agree with TRBD1. J gave up 3 bases and V 6 bases, and 4 bases lay outside the gene matches. Germline CDR1 is MNHNS and CDR2 is SASEGT. This CDR3 has 14 amino acids. CDR3 loop: CASSPGQVNQPQHF. The CDR3 coding sequence is TGTGCCAGCAGCCCGGGACAGGTCAATCAGCCCCAGCATTTT.

This sequence joins TRBV30 and TRBJ1-2; TRBD1 is a possible D gene (6 bases). The CDR3 is 15 residues long. The V and J ends lost 0 bases and 2 bases respectively, with 13 bases between them. CDR1 GTSNPN and CDR2 SVGIG come from the germline V gene (reference sequence). The CDR3 DNA reads as TGTGCCTGGAGTGTAGGTCCGGGGGGCAACTATGGCTACACCTTC. This translates into CAWSVGPGGNYGYTF.

The gene calls are TRBV18 and TRBJ1-4; D remains ambiguous. The germline CDR1 and CDR2 sequences are KGHSH and LQKENI. V dropped 4 bases and J dropped 0 bases, with 9 bases sitting between them. CDR3 length: 15 residues. CDR3 nucleotides: TGTGCCAGCTCACTGTGGGAATCAACTAATGAAAAACTGTTTTTT. As protein: CASSLWESTNEKLFF.

This sequence joins TRBV7-9 and TRBJ1-4, with unresolved D. With 1 base removed from V and 4 bases from J, the gap between germline ends came to 7 bases. Germline-derived CDR1 and CDR2 are SEHNR and FQNEAQ (reference sequence). The CDR3 is 14 residues long. The CDR3 DNA reads TGTGCCAGCAGCTTAGAGTGGGGTAATGAAAAACTGTTTTTT. It is translated as CASSLEWGNEKLFF.

The sample holds a few counts of this clone. The CDR3 DNA sequence: TGTGCCAGCTCACCAACTACAGGGGGCCCTTATAACTATGGCTACACCTTC. Its translation: CASSPTTGGPYNYGYTF. The rearrangement joins TRBV18 to TRBJ1-2; 9 bases are shared with TRBD1. This CDR3 comprises 17 residues. Losses at the gene ends were 2 bases for V and 1 base for J; bases not matched to a gene: 8. Germline loops: CDR1 KGHSH, CDR2 LQKENI.

This clone was seen only once. The chain uses TRBV9 and TRBJ2-1; D may be TRBD2 (5 bases). The CDR3 runs to 14 residues. Trimming removed 0 bases at V and 9 bases at J, with 13 bases between. Germline CDR1 is SGDLS and CDR2 is YYNGEE. The CDR3 sequence is CASSVVGEGGEQFF. The CDR3 nucleotides read TGTGCCAGCAGCGTAGTTGGAGAGGGTGGTGAGCAGTTCTTC.

The chain couples TRBV4-3 to TRBJ1-4; D is unresolved. The CDR3 is 13 amino acids. Trimming shortened V by 3 bases and J by 7 bases, and 9 bases separated the two germline ends. The germline gives CDR1 LGHNA, CDR2 YSLEER. In nucleotides, the CDR3 is TGCGCCAGCAGCCATCGCTGGGGTGAAAAACTGTTTTTT. The encoded protein is CASSHRWGEKLFF.

The chain's CDR3 is CASSPGLAGGQGDTQYF. The DNA of the CDR3 is TGTGCCAGCTCCCCCGGACTAGCGGGGGGCCAGGGAGATACGCAGTATTTT. This sequence joins TRBV18 and TRBJ2-3; TRBD2 matches at 14 bases. Germline V gene sequence: CDR1 KGHSH, CDR2 LQKENI. V lost 6 bases, J lost 5 bases, and 10 bases stayed unmatched. The CDR3 runs 17 residues.

The rearrangement joins TRBV4-1 to TRBJ2-7; perhaps TRBD1 as D (5 bases). Germline V CDR1 and CDR2: MGHRA, YSYEKL. V was pared by 3 bases and J by 2 bases, with 14 bases between. The CDR3 runs 15 residues. CDR3 sequence: CASSQYETAPYEQYF. The CDR3 coding sequence is TGCGCCAGCAGCCAGTACGAGACAGCACCCTACGAGCAGTACTTC.

The gene calls are TRBV18 and TRBJ2-3; the D gene is possibly TRBD1 (5 bases). The V and J ends lost 4 bases and 1 base respectively, with 12 bases between them. This CDR3 has 15 residues. The germline V gene has CDR1 KGHSH and CDR2 LQKENI. The CDR3: CASSQTVTGTDTQYF. Here the CDR3 DNA reads TGTGCCAGCTCACAGACCGTGACAGGCACAGATACGCAGTATTTT.

The chain carries TRBV11-2 and TRBJ2-5; D perhaps matches TRBD1 (5 bases). This CDR3 comprises 15 residues. In germline, CDR1 is SGHAT, CDR2 FQNNGV. V was trimmed by 2 bases and J by 3 bases, leaving 13 bases between them. CDR3 residues: CASSLFPTVKETQYF. As DNA, the CDR3 is TGTGCCAGCAGCTTATTCCCGACAGTCAAAGAGACCCAGTACTTC.

In its sample, this clone was seen once. The chain recombines TRBV7-8 with TRBJ1-5, with D tentatively TRBD1 (6 bases). This CDR3 is 18 amino acids long. Trimming left V 4 bases short and J 0 bases short, with 19 bases between. CDR1 and CDR2 from the germline V gene are SGHVS and FQNEAQ. The CDR3 sequence is CASSSRGGTLYSNQPQHF. CDR3 coding DNA: TGTGCCAGCAGCTCCCGGGGGGGGACACTTTATAGCAATCAGCCCCAGCATTTT.

CDR3 DNA: TGTGCCAGCAGCTTATCCGGAAAGGGGAACGTCCTGACTTTC. Its protein product is CASSLSGKGNVLTF. The rearrangement uses TRBV7-9 and TRBJ2-6; the D gene is possibly TRBD1 (5 bases). CDR3 length: 14 residues. CDR1 and CDR2 from the germline V gene are SEHNR and FQNEAQ (reference sequence). V lost 2 bases and J 10 bases, leaving 12 bases between the germline ends.

The chain employs TRBV11-2 and TRBJ2-3; no definite D call. Looked up from germline, CDR1 is SGHAT and CDR2 is FQNNGV. Trimming left V 1 base short and J 4 bases short, with 12 bases between. The CDR3 has 15 amino acids. This chain's CDR3 is CASSLARRPPDTQYF. CDR3 nucleotide sequence: TGTGCCAGCAGCTTAGCTAGGCGTCCCCCAGATACGCAGTATTTT.

This chain uses TRBV27 with TRBJ2-3; D is uncertain. The V end was cut by 8 bases, the J end by 2 bases, with 8 bases between. CDR1 MNHEY and CDR2 SMNVEV come from the germline V gene (reference sequence). The CDR3 loop spans 12 amino acids. CDR3: CASGYLTDTQYF. CDR3 nucleotide sequence: TGTGCCAGCGGTTACCTCACAGATACGCAGTATTTT.

On this clone: Different DNA sequences within this sample yield the same CDR3. The V call is TRBV2, the J call TRBJ1-2; weak D call: TRBD1 (6 bases). CDR3 length: 13 residues. V was cut by 6 bases and J by 2 bases, with 10 bases left in between. From germline, CDR1 is SNHLY and CDR2 FYNNEI. The CDR3 region is CASSGTGNYGYTF. In DNA form, the CDR3 reads TGTGCCAGCAGCGGAACAGGGAACTATGGCTACACCTTC.